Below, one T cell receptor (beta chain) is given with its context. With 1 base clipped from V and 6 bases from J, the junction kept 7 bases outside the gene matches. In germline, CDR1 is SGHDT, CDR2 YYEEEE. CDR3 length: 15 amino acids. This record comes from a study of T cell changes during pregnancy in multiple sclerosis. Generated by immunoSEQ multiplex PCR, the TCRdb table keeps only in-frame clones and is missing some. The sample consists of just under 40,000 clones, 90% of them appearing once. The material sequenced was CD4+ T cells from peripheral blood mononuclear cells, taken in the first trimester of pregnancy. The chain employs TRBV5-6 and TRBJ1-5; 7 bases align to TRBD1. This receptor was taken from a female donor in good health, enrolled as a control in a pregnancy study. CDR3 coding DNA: TGTGCCAGCAGCTTGCTGACAGGGATCGGTCAGCCCCAGCATTTT. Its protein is CASSLLTGIGQPQHF.